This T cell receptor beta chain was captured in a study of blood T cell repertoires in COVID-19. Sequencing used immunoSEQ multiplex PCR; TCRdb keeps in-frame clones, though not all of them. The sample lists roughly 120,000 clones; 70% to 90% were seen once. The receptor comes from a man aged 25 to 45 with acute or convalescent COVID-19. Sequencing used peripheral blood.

The CDR3 loop is CASSLIGQGLKTQYF. CDR3 sequence (DNA): TGTGCCAGCAGCTTAATCGGCCAGGGTTTAAAGACCCAGTACTTC. The rearrangement joins TRBV7-9 to TRBJ2-5; TRBD1 might be the D (5 bases). This CDR3 is 15 amino acids long. Trimming removed 2 bases from V and 6 bases from J, with 16 bases in between. Germline CDR1 and CDR2: SEHNR and FQNEAQ (reference sequence).